These T cell receptor beta chains were read from a single sample in a study of cytomegalovirus exposure and HLA in healthy donors. The protocol was immunoSEQ multiplex PCR, while the TCRdb copy is restricted to in-frame clones and leaves out a portion. Among some 51,000 clones listed, 60% to 80% were seen once. The specimen sequenced was PBMCs. Receptors were obtained from a female donor in good health and CMV-seronegative. CDR3s include the opening cysteine and the closing phenylalanine or tryptophan. A D gene is named only where the DNA matches it firmly. A clone size is listed for some rows: how often the clone was seen (once, few, many), or a class if it is expanded.

J gene | V gene | clone size | D gene | CDR3 protein | CDR3 DNA
TRBJ2-7 | TRBV19 | NA | NA | CASSRGSLPRGSDEQYF | TGTGCCAGTAGTCGGGGGTCCCTGCCCCGCGGCTCGGACGAGCAGTACTTC
TRBJ1-2 | TRBV5-1 | NA | NA | CASSLGQTMGGYTF | TGCGCCAGCAGCTTGGGACAGACCATGGGTGGCTACACCTTC
TRBJ1-5 | TRBV7-2 | NA | NA | CASSPTGPRQPQHF | TGTGCCAGCAGTCCCACAGGGCCGAGGCAGCCCCAGCATTTT
TRBJ1-2 | TRBV10-3 | once | NA | CAISDARGVYYGYTF | TGTGCCATCAGCGATGCCCGGGGGGTCTATTATGGCTACACCTTC
TRBJ1-1 | TRBV10-3 | NA | NA | CAISDDFGGRDTEAFF | TGTGCCATCAGTGATGATTTCGGTGGCAGGGACACTGAAGCTTTCTTT
TRBJ2-7 | TRBV28 | few | TRBD2 | CASHQRGGLYEQYF | TGTGCCAGCCACCAGAGGGGAGGGCTCTACGAGCAGTACTTC
TRBJ2-3 | TRBV2 | NA | NA | CASSSDGTDTQYF | TGTGCCAGCAGCTCCGACGGGACAGATACGCAGTATTTT
TRBJ1-2 | TRBV18 | NA | NA | CASSPEQGGIHGYTF | TGTGCCAGCTCTCCAGAACAAGGCGGAATCCATGGCTACACCTTC
TRBJ2-3 | TRBV7-9 | few | TRBD1 | CASSLSGTGGLLSTDTQYF | TGTGCCAGCAGTTTGTCCGGGACAGGGGGGCTATTAAGCACAGATACGCAGTATTTT
TRBJ2-7 | TRBV7-2 | once | NA | CASSPGTWTYEQYF | TGTGCCAGCAGCCCCGGGACTTGGACCTACGAGCAGTACTTC
TRBJ2-7 | TRBV7-9 | once | NA | CASSSPLGGSHEQYF | TGTGCCAGCAGCTCCCCCCTCGGGGGTTCCCACGAGCAGTACTTC
TRBJ1-2 | TRBV1 | NA | NA | CTSSPTPDRDNYGYTF | TGCACCAGCAGCCCCACACCAGACAGGGATAACTATGGCTACACCTTC
TRBJ2-6 | TRBV9 | few | TRBD1 | CASSPRTGFGANVLTF | TGTGCCAGCAGCCCGCGGACAGGGTTCGGGGCCAACGTCCTGACTTTC
TRBJ2-3 | TRBV30 | NA | TRBD1 | CAWGDRGGTDTQYF | TGTGCCTGGGGGGACAGGGGTGGCACAGATACGCAGTATTTT
TRBJ2-5 | TRBV19 | once | NA | CASSATQVETQYF | TGTGCCAGTAGTGCTACCCAGGTAGAGACCCAGTACTTC
TRBJ2-1 | TRBV6-5 | NA | NA | CASNSFRVNEQFF | TGTGCCAGCAATAGCTTCAGGGTTAATGAGCAGTTCTTC
TRBJ1-2 | TRBV7-2 | NA | NA | CASSLAEYYGYTF | TGTGCCAGCAGCTTAGCAGAGTACTATGGCTACACCTTC
TRBJ2-7 | TRBV7-2 | NA | TRBD2 | CASSRWGLAGGPTEQYF | TGTGCCAGCAGCCGGTGGGGGCTAGCGGGAGGGCCGACCGAGCAGTACTTC
TRBJ2-3 | TRBV25-1 | NA | NA | CASSGSGGNTDTQYF | TGTGCCAGCAGTGGTAGCGGAGGAAACACAGATACGCAGTATTTT
TRBJ1-2 | TRBV28 | NA | NA | CASSFGTPSYTF | TGTGCCAGCAGCTTCGGGACACCCTCCTACACCTTC
TRBJ1-5 | TRBV7-9 | NA | TRBD1 | CSSSLTGGRSNQPQHF | TGTTCCAGCAGCTTAACAGGGGGCAGGAGCAATCAGCCCCAGCATTTT
TRBJ2-7 | TRBV18 | NA | TRBD2 | CASSPLAGSYEQYF | TGTGCCAGCTCACCATTAGCGGGTTCCTACGAGCAGTACTTC
TRBJ2-3 | TRBV28 | few | NA | CASSPPGQPSTDTQYF | TGTGCCAGCAGTCCCCCGGGACAACCCTCCACAGATACGCAGTATTTT
TRBJ2-1 | TRBV6-5 | few | TRBD2 | CASSYQAGASNEQFF | TGTGCCAGCAGTTACCAAGCGGGAGCTAGCAATGAGCAGTTCTTC
TRBJ2-7 | TRBV27 | NA | TRBD2 | CASSPWTSGSYEQYF | TGTGCCAGCAGTCCTTGGACTAGCGGCTCCTACGAGCAGTACTTC
TRBJ1-2 | TRBV4-1 | NA | TRBD1 | CASSQDGTGDYGYTF | TGCGCCAGCAGCCAAGATGGGACAGGGGACTATGGCTACACCTTC
TRBJ2-6 | TRBV7-3 | NA | TRBD1 | CASSPHPQQGAAGANVLTF | TGTGCCAGCAGCCCCCACCCCCAACAGGGGGCGGCTGGGGCCAACGTCCTGACTTTC
TRBJ1-6 | TRBV27 | NA | TRBD1 | CASSRTGLGISPLHF | TGTGCCAGCAGTAGGACAGGGCTCGGGATTTCACCCCTCCACTTT
TRBJ2-5 | TRBV5-6 | NA | TRBD2 | CASSLEVRGGQETQYF | TGTGCCAGCAGCTTGGAGGTGAGGGGAGGGCAAGAGACCCAGTACTTC
TRBJ2-2 | TRBV7-9 | NA | TRBD1 | CASSSGTGGTGELFF | TGTGCCAGCAGCTCCGGGACAGGGGGTACCGGGGAGCTGTTTTTT
TRBJ2-3 | TRBV19 | NA | TRBD1 | CASRRTGSTDTQYF | TGTGCCAGTAGGAGGACAGGGAGCACAGATACGCAGTATTTT
TRBJ1-2 | TRBV2 | NA | NA | CASEGLTSYGYTF | TGTGCCAGCGAGGGTCTCACCTCCTATGGCTACACCTTC
TRBJ1-6 | TRBV6-5 | once | TRBD1 | CASSSTGAWGSPLHF | TGTGCCAGCAGTTCTACAGGGGCGTGGGGTTCACCCCTCCACTTT
TRBJ1-4 | TRBV6-5 | few | TRBD1 | CASRTGTGEKLFF | TGTGCCAGCAGAACAGGGACAGGGGAAAAACTGTTTTTT
TRBJ1-1 | TRBV7-8 | NA | NA | CASSLGHPNTEAFF | TGTGCCAGCAGCCTGGGACACCCGAACACTGAAGCTTTCTTT
TRBJ1-5 | TRBV2 | NA | TRBD1 | CASSSGTGGNQPQHF | TGTGCCAGCAGTTCCGGGACAGGGGGCAATCAGCCCCAGCATTTT
TRBJ1-2 | TRBV5-1 | NA | NA | CASNVGGRDYGYTF | TGCGCCAGCAACGTAGGGGGACGGGACTATGGCTACACCTTC
TRBJ2-5 | TRBV4-2 | NA | TRBD2 | CASSQDRGGGLAGGSLGETQYF | TGTGCCAGCAGCCAAGATCGAGGGGGAGGACTAGCGGGAGGTAGTCTAGGAGAGACCCAGTACTTC
TRBJ2-1 | TRBV27 | NA | TRBD1 | CASRGQGAGEQFF | TGTGCCAGCAGAGGACAGGGGGCCGGTGAGCAGTTCTTC